This passage covers 13 T cell receptor beta chains from one sample sequenced in a study of CD8+ T cells in alopecia areata (dated by TCRdb to the late 2010s). The library came from the immunoSEQ multiplex PCR assay. To provide template for TCR sequencing, every sample had RNA extracted and reverse transcribed into cDNA. The clones in this table, taken by TCRdb from immuneACCESS, are in-frame only. Not every clone is retained; where verified, under half of the shortfall comes from an unresolved V gene, and the cause of the rest is unknown. This sample has about 120,000 clones, none of them a singleton. The ten largest clonotypes hold about 19% of the sample. The sequenced sample was lesional skin. Receptor source: a C3H/HeJ mouse with alopecia areata. With respect to MHC, this strain carries the haplotype H2-k.

This clone was counted only a few times. Gene names are mouse gene names. The read terminates 4 residues before the CDR3 end, so the remaining end is supplied by the germline J gene. The J gene is TRBJ2-5, the V gene TRBV31, with D possibly being TRBD2 (6 bases). CDR1 is GKSSPN, CDR2 SITVG, per germline. This CDR3 is built from 13 residues. V was shortened by 3 bases and J by 2 bases, with 9 bases between the two germline ends. CDR3 in amino acids: CAWRRDFQDTQYF. The sequenced CDR3 bases are TGTGCCTGGAGAAGGGACTTCCAAGAC. Full variable domain (remainder filled in from reference TRBV31 and TRBJ2-5): AQTIHQWPVAEIKAVGSPLSLGCTIKGKSSPNLYWYWQATGGTLQQLFYSITVGQVESVVQLNLSASRPKDDQFILSTEKLLLSHSGFYLCAWRRDFQDTQYFGPGTRLLVL.

This clone came up a few times. Gene names and germline match the mouse. The read terminates 4 residues ahead of where the CDR3 ends, so the germline J gene completes it. This chain joins TRBV13-2 and TRBJ2-1; the match to TRBD2 covers 9 bases. V trimming: 3 bases; J trimming: 6 bases; junction bases outside the gene matches: 7. The germline V gene has CDR1 NNHNN and CDR2 SYGAGS (reference sequence). The CDR3 is made up of 15 amino acids. This chain's CDR3 is CASGGGTGRGAEQFF. The CDR3 bases that were read are TGTGCCAGCGGTGGTGGGACTGGGAGGGGTGCT.

In the case of this clone: Mouse gene names and germline throughout. Sequencing ends 4 residues short of the CDR3 end; the germline J gene provides the rest. V gene TRBV13-1 combines with J gene TRBJ2-5; D gene uncertain. The CDR3 sequence is 14 residues long. Per the germline V gene, CDR1 is NSHNY and CDR2 is SYGAGN. The covered CDR3 bases are TGTGCCAGCAGTGATGGCCAGTTCGAAGAC. Translated: CASSDGQFED. The CDR3 as a whole reads CASSDGQFEDTQYF.

In this sample, this clone turned up many times. The germline and genes are mouse ones. The read ends 4 residues before the CDR3 terminus; that terminus is restored from the germline J gene. The chain employs TRBV13-3 and TRBJ2-1; tentatively, D is TRBD2 (6 bases). This CDR3 has 16 residues. V was pared by 2 bases and J by 0 bases, with 12 bases between. Germline V CDR1 and CDR2: NNHDY, SYVADS. The CDR3: CASSEVWGDNYAEQFF. The DNA read from the CDR3 is TGTGCCAGCAGTGAAGTCTGGGGAGATAACTATGCT.

A word on this clone: Here the gene names and germline are mouse. The read gets to within 4 residues of the CDR3 end, and the germline J gene fills in the rest. The rearrangement uses TRBV3 and TRBJ2-5; 12 bases match TRBD2. Per germline, CDR1 SNHLY and CDR2 FYNGKV (reference sequence). The CDR3 spans 17 residues. V was pared by 1 base and J by 2 bases, with 4 bases of the junction left unmatched. The covered CDR3 bases are TGTGCCAGCAGCTTAGACCGGGACTGGGGGGTCCAAGAC. It encodes CASSLDRDWGVQD. The whole CDR3 protein reads CASSLDRDWGVQDTQYF.

This clone showed up just a few times. Gene and germline names: mouse. The CDR3 end is not reached by the read, which stops 4 residues before it; the germline J gene fills it in. This rearrangement joins TRBV13-3 to TRBJ1-4, with 7 bases fitting TRBD1. Per germline, CDR1 NNHDY and CDR2 SYVADS. The V gene end was trimmed by 1 base and the J gene end by 0 bases; junction bases not matched to a gene: 6. The CDR3 consists of 17 residues. CDR3 sequence reads: CASSDPGTDLSNERLFF. CDR3 DNA (partial): TGTGCCAGCAGTGATCCGGGGACAGACCTTTCCAACGAA.

For this clone: Here the gene names and germline are mouse. The read stops 4 residues short of the end of the CDR3; the missing end is completed from the germline J gene. The chain links TRBV13-3 to TRBJ1-4; 10 bases align to TRBD1. The CDR3 length is 16 residues. Per the germline V gene, CDR1 is NNHDY and CDR2 is SYVADS. The covered CDR3 bases are TGTGCCAGCAGTGATGCGGGGACAGGGGCCCCCGAA. Amino acid sequence: CASSDAGTGAPE. The entire CDR3 protein is CASSDAGTGAPERLFF.

In the case of this clone: Genes here carry mouse names. The read is 4 residues too short to cover the CDR3 end, so that end is filled in from the germline J gene. The chain links TRBV1 to TRBJ2-3; possible D gene TRBD1, 6 bases. The CDR3 is made up of 14 amino acids. V shed 5 bases and J shed 0 bases, with 9 bases lying between them. Germline CDR1 and CDR2: NSQYPW and LRSPGD (reference sequence). The part of the CDR3 DNA that was read is TGCACCTGCAGTAACAGGGTTAGTGCAGAA. Amino acid sequence: CTCSNRVSAE. The entire CDR3 is CTCSNRVSAETLYF.

A remark on this clone: Genes and germline come from the mouse. With the read ending 4 residues before the CDR3 end, the germline J gene is used to fill in that end. This rearrangement joins TRBV13-1 to TRBJ2-7; D remains ambiguous. Deletions cut 1 base from V and 0 bases from J, with 8 bases between. The CDR3 is made up of 14 amino acids. Germline loops: CDR1 NSHNY, CDR2 SYGAGN. CDR3 residues: CASSDRASSYEQYF. Partial CDR3 DNA: TGTGCCAGCAGTGATAGAGCCAGCTCCTAT.

This clone was seen a handful of times. Any gene name here is a mouse gene name. The read comes to an end 4 residues before the CDR3 does, leaving the germline J gene to fill in the end. The chain has TRBV13-1 and TRBJ1-1; 9 bases fit TRBD1. Germline CDR1 NSHNY, CDR2 SYGAGN. The junction had 0 bases not matched to a gene; V was cut back by 0 bases and J by 0 bases. The CDR3 contains 15 residues. The covered CDR3 bases are TGTGCCAGCAGTGATGGGGACAGGGCAAACACA. This sequence encodes CASSDGDRANT. In full, the CDR3 reads CASSDGDRANTEVFF.

With regard to this clone: The genes and germline here are from mouse. The CDR3 is CTCRDRGSDYTF. The covered CDR3 bases are TGCACCTGCAGAGACAGGGGGAGC. The chain is built from TRBV1 and TRBJ1-2, with 9 bases aligning to TRBD1. The CDR3 is cut off 4 residues early in the read; its end comes from the germline J gene. This CDR3 has 12 residues. Germline V gives CDR1 NSQYPW, CDR2 LRSPGD (reference sequence).

This clone came up many times. These gene names are mouse names. Read sequence stops 4 residues before the CDR3 end, and the germline J gene provides the missing end. The J gene is TRBJ2-3, the V gene TRBV13-3; TRBD1 agrees at 8 bases. There are 15 residues in the CDR3. J was trimmed by 3 bases and V by 1 base; bases with no gene match: 4. Per the germline V gene, CDR1 is NNHDY and CDR2 is SYVADS. The CDR3 is CASSDQGAGAETLYF. Incomplete CDR3 DNA: TGTGCCAGCAGTGATCAGGGGGCGGGAGCAGAA.

A word on this clone: The germline and genes are mouse ones. Coverage ceases 4 residues before the CDR3 finishes, and the germline J gene fills in the end. Other DNA sequences from this sample encode an identical CDR3 as well. The chain carries TRBV1 and TRBJ2-7; tentatively, D is TRBD2 (6 bases). V gave up 0 bases and J gave up 0 bases, with 12 bases separating them. The CDR3 loop spans 16 amino acids. Germline CDR1 NSQYPW, CDR2 LRSPGD (reference sequence). Partial CDR3 DNA: TGCACCTGCAGTGCAGACTGGGGAGGAAGCTCCTAT. As protein: CTCSADWGGSSY. The entire CDR3 sequence reads CTCSADWGGSSYEQYF.